Sequencing of this T cell receptor (beta chain) was carried out in a study of draining lymph node invasion in breast cancer (dated by TCRdb to between 2020 and 2021). Some background on the complete study: Nodal metastasis was diagnosed by histology and cytokeratin immunohistochemistry and confirmed by EpCAM/CD45 flow cytometry. The separate targeted TCR sequencing covered lymph nodes from about 5 patients, with primary tumors sequenced for three of those patients. From each patient, matched non-invaded and tumor-invaded tumor-draining lymph nodes and the primary tumor were collected, and both Treg and Tconv subsets were profiled. Across breast cancer tissues, a separate targeted assay used bulk TCR-beta CDR3 sequencing to compare sorted memory regulatory T cells with memory conventional CD4 T cells.

CD4+ CD45RA- CD25- cells were sorted as memory conventional CD4 T cells. Tumor-draining lymph nodes were classified as non-invaded or invaded according to absence or presence of metastatic tumor cells. Before staining and sorting, T cells were pre-enriched using a Miltenyi Pan T Cell isolation kit. Immunohistochemistry for estrogen receptor, progesterone receptor, HER2 and Ki-67 was used to characterize the primary tumors. Within a few hours after surgery, fresh surgical tissue was processed by cutting the tissue into small fragments. The tissue fragments were digested enzymatically for 15 to 20 minutes with Liberase TL plus DNase and were then passed through a 40-micrometer strainer. After DAPI live/dead staining, sorting was performed on a BD FACS Aria II with about 97-99% purity. Sorted cells were lysed in TCL buffer, and RNA was purified with a Norgen Single Cell RNA purification kit including DNase treatment.

The study at large found these results: Whether Treg conversion occurred in a given organ or whether converted Tregs recirculated between nodes and tumor could not be resolved from the data. The tumor top-100 clone tracking analysis could be carried out in only a couple of patients. TCRs shared between the Treg and Tconv subsets were viewed as suggestive of, but not proof of, a common clonal origin. Per tissue, roughly 12-25% of Treg TCRs were found to be shared with Tconvs, and this sharing was interpreted as suggesting peripheral Treg induction. Some of the top 100 tumor clones were detected in invaded and non-invaded nodes, and this detection was taken to suggest recirculation between tumor and draining nodes. Across all tissues in the targeted TCR-seq data, Tregs appeared to be more clonally expanded than Tconvs, and both subsets showed lower diversity in tumor than in lymph nodes.

Library preparation was by bulk RNA-seq. Sequenced using an Illumina HiSeq 2500. The original pipeline was this. For the separate targeted TCR-seq dataset, MiXCR version 2.1.5 with default parameters extracted and quantified CDR3 sequences from raw reads. Each TCR-beta clone in the separate targeted TCR-seq dataset was defined by the V gene, J gene and CDR3 sequence taken together. In the separate targeted TCR-seq dataset, clones with fewer than three counts were removed, then only the 90% most strongly expressed clones per sample were retained. In the separate targeted TCR-seq dataset, Treg-Tconv overlap was calculated per tissue as the number of shared clones divided by the total number of Treg clones, multiplied by 100. TCRdb reanalyzed the raw reads on its own, using fastp at Q25 for trimming and MiXCR for clone calling, and kept in-frame beta chains. Entries are consolidated by CDR3 protein sequence, retaining the most common genes and DNA. None of the V and J calls come from the authors' own analysis; TCRdb made them. The sample has over 3,500 distinct CDR3 sequences on record, around 84% of them singletons. The top ten clones comprise approximately 2% of the sample.

As for this clonotype: Its antigen is currently not known. No base qualities exist here, and no much larger clone lies one base off it.

V was cut back by 5 bases and J by 6 bases, leaving a gap of 15 bases between them. The CDR3 contains 14 residues, cysteine and phenylalanine counted. Kept here is only the CDR3 DNA, which spans 42 bases and is read in frame from base 1. From the germline V gene (reference sequence), CDR1 is MNHEY and CDR2 is SMNVEV. The TCR originated in a female donor with luminal breast cancer. Specimen: sorted memory CD4+ effector T cells from a lymph node. This sample's cell subset or site label indicates: CD45RA-negative sorted CD4+ T cells (memory Tconv or effector/memory Treg). The chain uses TRBV27 and TRBJ2-3, with the D gene too uncertain to name. The nucleotide sequence is TGTGCCAGCAGTCCGGGTAGCAAATGGGATACGCAGTATTTT. Its protein is CASSPGSKWDTQYF.